Below, 22 T cell receptor beta chains from the same sample are listed, as sequenced in a study of shared clonotypes between healthy human individuals. Some clones are missing from TCRdb's copy, which holds only in-frame ones; the method was immunoSEQ multiplex PCR. The sample records about 980,000 clones, approximately 76% being singletons. The sample comprised memory CD4+ T cells sorted from blood. Subset described: CD45RA-negative fraction. These receptors were taken from a man younger than 35 in good health.

The chain has TRBV2 and TRBJ2-3; a possible D gene is TRBD2 (6 bases). Germline CDR1 reads SNHLY; CDR2 reads FYNNEI. V dropped 3 bases and J dropped 3 bases, with 10 bases sitting between them. The CDR3 runs 14 residues. The DNA of the CDR3 is TGTGCCAGCAGTGAGGGGGGTCAGACAGATACGCAGTATTTT. Encoded protein: CASSEGGQTDTQYF.

The V and J genes are TRBV6-4 and TRBJ2-3, with a possible D match to TRBD2 (5 bases). The CDR3 runs to 15 residues. With 2 bases removed from V and 0 bases from J, the gap between germline ends came to 9 bases. Germline CDR1 MRHNA, CDR2 SNTAGT. The CDR3 nucleotides are TGTGCCAGCAGTGACCGGGGATCTAGCACAGATACGCAGTATTTT. Translation gives CASSDRGSSTDTQYF.

In its sample, this clone was seen a few times. This chain uses TRBV7-6 with TRBJ1-2, with D tentatively TRBD1 (5 bases). Trimming removed 2 bases at V and 5 bases at J, with 12 bases between. CDR3 length equals 14 residues. From germline, CDR1 is SGHVS and CDR2 FNYEAQ. The CDR3 loop reads CASSLRLGGYGYTF. CDR3 nucleotides: TGTGCCAGCAGCTTAAGACTTGGGGGATATGGCTACACCTTC. The whole variable domain, remainder taken from reference TRBV7-6 and TRBJ1-2, is GAGVSQSPRYKVTKRGQDVALRCDPISGHVSLYWYRQALGQGPEFLTYFNYEAQQDKSGLPNDRFSAERPEGSISTLTIQRTEQRDSAMYRCASSLRLGGYGYTFGSGTRLTVV.

On this clone: In the same sample, other DNA sequences code for this CDR3. The chain combines TRBV10-3 with TRBJ2-1; TRBD2 is a possible D gene (6 bases). The CDR3 contains 12 residues. Germline values: CDR1 ENHRY, CDR2 SYGVKD. The V gene lost 2 bases and the J gene lost 9 bases, with 8 bases spanning the gap. For the CDR3, the DNA is TGTGCCATCAGTGAGGAGGGAGGTGAGCAGTTCTTC. It encodes CAISEEGGEQFF.

The genes are TRBV7-2 and TRBJ2-7; TRBD2 agrees at 11 bases. V lost 3 bases, J lost 6 bases, and 7 bases stayed unmatched. The germline gives CDR1 SGHTA, CDR2 FQGNSA. This CDR3 contains 15 residues. The CDR3 DNA reads as TGTGCCAGCAGCTTTGGTACTAGCGGGAGTGGCGAGCAGTACTTC. Its translation: CASSFGTSGSGEQYF.

The V call is TRBV5-1, the J call TRBJ2-2; D unresolved. The CDR3 sequence is 13 residues long. The V gene's germline CDR1 is SGHRS and CDR2 YFSETQ. Trimming shortened V by 3 bases and J by 6 bases, and 9 bases separated the two germline ends. CDR3 sequence (DNA): TGCGCCAGCAGCTCCGCCACACCCGGGGAGCTGTTTTTT. Protein product: CASSSATPGELFF.

This clone has more than one count but fewer than ten. Since a much larger clone is just one base distant, this may be a read error. This sample also contains other DNA sequences that code for the same CDR3. The rearrangement uses TRBV6-6 and TRBJ2-5; the D is unclear. Trimming left V 5 bases short and J 1 base short, with 2 bases between. CDR1 is MNHNY, CDR2 SVGAGI, per germline (reference sequence). This CDR3 has 11 amino acids. CDR3 loop: CASSPQETQYF. CDR3 sequence (DNA): TGTGCCAGCAGTCCCCAAGAGACCCAGTACTTC.

The rearrangement links TRBV2 to TRBJ2-6, with no clear D. The V and J ends lost 5 bases and 1 base respectively, with 6 bases between them. The germline gives CDR1 SNHLY, CDR2 FYNNEI. The CDR3 sequence is 14 residues long. CDR3 region: CASSPPSGANVLTF. Written as DNA, the CDR3 is TGTGCCAGCAGTCCACCGTCTGGGGCCAACGTCCTGACTTTC. Together with reference TRBV2 and TRBJ2-6, the CDR3 gives the full variable domain: EPEVTQTPSHQVTQMGQEVILRCVPISNHLYFYWYRQILGQKVEFLVSFYNNEISEKSEIFDDQFSVERPDGSNFTLKIRSTKLEDSAMYFCASSPPSGANVLTFGAGSRLTVL.

V is TRBV7-2 and J is TRBJ2-1, with D tentatively TRBD2 (6 bases). The ends were cut back, 9 bases at V and 9 bases at J, with 18 bases in the middle. CDR3 length equals 13 residues. Looked up from germline, CDR1 is SGHTA and CDR2 is FQGNSA. The CDR3 sequence: CASGTPFSREQFF. CDR3 DNA: TGTGCCAGTGGGACTCCCTTTTCCCGTGAGCAGTTCTTC.

This clone was observed once. J is TRBJ2-3 and V is TRBV10-1; 10 bases fit TRBD2. Germline V CDR1 and CDR2: WNHNN, SYGVQD (reference sequence). The CDR3 loop spans 14 amino acids. The junction had 3 bases not matched to a gene; V was cut back by 6 bases and J by 3 bases. The CDR3 bases are TGCGCCAGCAGCCTAGCGGGGGTAACAGATACGCAGTATTTT. This translates into CASSLAGVTDTQYF.

The rearrangement joins TRBV30 to TRBJ1-1, with a possible D match to TRBD1 (5 bases). The CDR3 is 13 residues long. Germline-derived CDR1 and CDR2 are GTSNPN and SVGIG (reference sequence). V dropped 0 bases and J dropped 6 bases, with 11 bases sitting between them. CDR3 sequence (DNA): TGTGCCTGGAGTGTAAGGGGTGGGGCTGAAGCTTTCTTT. Translated: CAWSVRGGAEAFF.

In nucleotides, the CDR3 is TGTGCCAGCAGTTACGATTGGTCGGGAGCTGGGGAGACCCAGTACTTC. Protein sequence: CASSYDWSGAGETQYF. The V and J genes are TRBV6-6 and TRBJ2-5; D might be TRBD2 (6 bases). The CDR3 is made up of 16 amino acids. Germline assignment: CDR1 MNHNY and CDR2 SVGAGI (reference sequence). The V end lost 2 bases, the J end lost 5 bases, and 18 bases lay between the germline ends.

The V call is TRBV7-9, the J call TRBJ1-5; D is possibly TRBD1 (5 bases). In germline, CDR1 is SEHNR, CDR2 FQNEAQ (reference sequence). The V and J ends lost 5 bases and 2 bases respectively, with 16 bases between them. This CDR3 spans 16 amino acids. The CDR3 DNA is TGTGCCAGCAGCGCCCAAGGGACTAGCGGCAATCAGCCCCAGCATTTT. Translating gives CASSAQGTSGNQPQHF.

Worth noting for this clone: The sample contains more than one DNA sequence encoding this CDR3. The V and J genes are TRBV28 and TRBJ1-4, with a possible D match to TRBD1 (6 bases). CDR1 is MDHEN, CDR2 SYDVKM, per germline. The CDR3 has 15 residues. Trimming pared 6 bases from V and 7 bases from J, leaving 18 bases between. CDR3 region: CASSRKQGASEKLFF. DNA for the CDR3: TGTGCCAGCAGCCGGAAACAGGGAGCTTCTGAAAAACTGTTTTTT.

V gene TRBV19 combines with J gene TRBJ1-2; weak D call: TRBD1 (5 bases). Per the germline V gene, CDR1 is LNHDA and CDR2 is SQIVND (reference sequence). Trimming took 5 bases from V and 7 from J, leaving 17 bases between them. This CDR3 is built from 14 residues. In DNA form, the CDR3 reads TGTGCCAGTAGTGGAGTCAGGGTTCGAGGTGGCTACACCTTC. This gives the protein CASSGVRVRGGYTF.

The CDR3 nucleotides read TGTGCCAGCAGTCAAGTGATGGGTTCCGGGGCCAACGTCCTGACTTTC. This sequence encodes CASSQVMGSGANVLTF. The chain uses TRBV6-1 and TRBJ2-6, with D hard to call. Trimming cost V 5 bases and J 4 bases, with 15 bases left between them. Germline V gives CDR1 MNHNS, CDR2 SASEGT. The CDR3 sequence is 16 residues long.

The chain recombines TRBV10-2 with TRBJ2-2; D is ambiguous. The germline CDR1 and CDR2 sequences are WSHSY and SAAADI. V was clipped by 0 bases and J by 6 bases, with 5 bases between them. The CDR3 totals 13 residues. The CDR3 DNA reads as TGCGCCAGCAGTGAGTCGTTGGCCGGGGAGCTGTTTTTT. As protein: CASSESLAGELFF.

The rearrangement joins TRBV5-1 to TRBJ2-5; 8 bases map to TRBD1. Germline-derived CDR1 and CDR2 are SGHRS and YFSETQ. V gave up 0 bases and J gave up 1 base; unmatched junction bases: 8. The CDR3 length is 17 residues. In DNA form, the CDR3 reads TGCGCCAGCAGCTTGGGTTGGACAGGGTCGGGCCAAGAGACCCAGTACTTC. Its protein is CASSLGWTGSGQETQYF.

The V and J genes are TRBV7-9 and TRBJ2-5; 7 positions agree with TRBD2. Per the germline V gene, CDR1 is SEHNR and CDR2 is FQNEAQ (reference sequence). The CDR3 contains 14 residues. Trimming removed 0 bases from V and 6 bases from J; junction bases left unmatched: 4. CDR3: CASSLAGGPKTQYF. The CDR3 DNA reads as TGTGCCAGCAGCTTAGCGGGAGGGCCAAAGACCCAGTACTTC.

Only a few counts were recorded for this clone. The V and J genes are TRBV2 and TRBJ2-1, with 12 bases identical to TRBD2. J was trimmed by 5 bases and V by 2 bases; bases with no gene match: 10. This CDR3 comprises 18 residues. Looked up from germline, CDR1 is SNHLY and CDR2 is FYNNEI. CDR3 amino acids: CASSERPSGGARHNEQFF. CDR3 DNA: TGTGCCAGCAGTGAACGGCCTAGCGGGGGGGCAAGGCACAATGAGCAGTTCTTC.

The rearrangement joins TRBV5-1 to TRBJ1-1; the match to TRBD1 covers 8 bases. This CDR3 spans 12 amino acids. CDR1 and CDR2 (germline): SGHRS, YFSETQ. J was trimmed by 7 bases and V by 4 bases; bases with no gene match: 3. CDR3 loop: CASSPGQDEAFF. CDR3 sequence (DNA): TGCGCCAGCAGCCCGGGACAGGATGAAGCTTTCTTT.

The table lists this clone with many counts. This sequence joins TRBV7-2 and TRBJ1-2; the match to TRBD1 covers 7 bases. The CDR3 covers 15 residues. J lost 1 base, V lost 5 bases, and 7 bases had no gene match. CDR1 and CDR2 (germline): SGHTA, FQGNSA. Here the CDR3 reads CASSPSRDSNYGYTF. The CDR3 region has the DNA TGTGCCAGCAGCCCCTCCCGGGACAGTAACTATGGCTACACCTTC.